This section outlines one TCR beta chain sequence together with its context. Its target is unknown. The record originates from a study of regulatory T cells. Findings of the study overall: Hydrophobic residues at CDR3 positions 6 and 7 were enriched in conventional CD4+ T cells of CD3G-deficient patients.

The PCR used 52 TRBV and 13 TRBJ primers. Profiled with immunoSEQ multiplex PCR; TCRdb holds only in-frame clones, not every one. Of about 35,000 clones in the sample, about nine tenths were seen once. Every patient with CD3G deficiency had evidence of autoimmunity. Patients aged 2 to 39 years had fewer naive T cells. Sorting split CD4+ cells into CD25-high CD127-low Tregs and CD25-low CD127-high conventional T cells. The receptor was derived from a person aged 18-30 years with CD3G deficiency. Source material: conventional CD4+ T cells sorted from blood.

The CDR3 is CASSPRTDPYEQYF. The CDR3 DNA reads as TGCGCCAGCAGCCCAAGGACGGACCCCTACGAGCAGTACTTC. The V and J genes are TRBV5-1 and TRBJ2-7; D not certain. V gave up 4 bases and J gave up 2 bases, with 13 bases separating them. This CDR3 has 14 residues. Germline CDR1 reads SGHRS; CDR2 reads YFSETQ.